These 14 T cell receptor beta chains were sequenced from one sample in a study of blood T cell repertoires in COVID-19. Assay: immunoSEQ multiplex PCR; the TCRdb copy retains only in-frame clones and omits some. The repertoire holds 170,000 or so clones, with 80% to 85% as singletons. Sequencing was performed on peripheral blood. The receptors derive from a woman between 40 and 50 years old with COVID-19, enrolled during active disease.

The chain has TRBV5-1 and TRBJ1-2; 7 bases are shared with TRBD1. This CDR3 is built from 13 residues. The junction had 6 bases not matched to a gene; V was cut back by 6 bases and J by 4 bases. Germline CDR1 reads SGHRS; CDR2 reads YFSETQ. The chain's CDR3 is CASTKGQIYGYTF. In DNA form, the CDR3 reads TGCGCCAGCACCAAGGGACAGATCTATGGCTACACCTTC.

The chain employs TRBV29-1 and TRBJ1-2; D is perhaps TRBD1 (5 bases). V lost 3 bases, J lost 8 bases, and 22 bases lay in between. The germline gives CDR1 SQVTM, CDR2 ANQGSEA. This CDR3 region has 15 residues. The DNA of the CDR3 is TGCAGCGTTGACCCCCGACAGTTAGGGACTGGAGGCTACACCTTC. This translates into CSVDPRQLGTGGYTF.

The chain's CDR3 is CASSQDPGGAYNEQFF. The CDR3 region has the DNA TGTGCCAGCAGCCAAGATCCAGGGGGCGCCTACAATGAGCAGTTCTTC. The chain combines TRBV3-1 (or the pseudogene TRBV3-2) with TRBJ2-1, with TRBD1 matching 8 bases. The CDR3 has 16 residues. Trimming removed 0 bases from V and 2 bases from J; junction bases left unmatched: 3. The germline V gene has CDR1 LGHDT and CDR2 YNNKEL (reference sequence).

The V gene is TRBV10-3, the J gene TRBJ2-7, with 11 nucleotides matching TRBD2. Unmatched junction bases numbered 2, after V lost 3 bases and J lost 1 base. Germline CDR1 is ENHRY and CDR2 is SYGVKD. CDR3 length: 15 amino acids. In DNA form, the CDR3 reads TGTGCCATCAGTGACGCTAGCGGGAGGTCCTACGAGCAGTACTTC. This codes for CAISDASGRSYEQYF.

The chain employs TRBV5-6 and TRBJ1-6; unclear D gene. V was cut by 0 bases and J by 0 bases, with 7 bases left in between. The CDR3 sequence is 16 residues long. Germline CDR1 and CDR2: SGHDT and YYEEEE. The CDR3 DNA follows: TGTGCCAGCAGCTTGGCACAGAGCTCCTATAATTCACCCCTCCACTTT. Protein sequence: CASSLAQSSYNSPLHF.

V gene TRBV7-8 combines with J gene TRBJ1-4; D remains ambiguous. The CDR3 totals 12 residues. V was shortened by 9 bases and J by 7 bases, with 12 bases between the two germline ends. The germline V gene has CDR1 SGHVS and CDR2 FQNEAQ. The CDR3 DNA reads TGTGCCAGTCAGAGGAAGAGTGAAAAACTGTTTTTT. Its protein product is CASQRKSEKLFF.

The chain employs TRBV6-5 and TRBJ2-1; D may be TRBD1 (5 bases). Germline V gene lookup returns CDR1 MNHEY and CDR2 SVGAGI. This CDR3 has 11 amino acids. With 8 bases removed from V and 12 bases from J, the gap between germline ends came to 14 bases. The CDR3 coding sequence is TGTGCCAGCGCATCCCTCGACAGGCAGTTCTTC. Translation: CASASLDRQFF.

The chain combines TRBV25-1 with TRBJ1-5, with 7 nucleotides matching TRBD1. CDR3 length: 16 amino acids. Trimming at V came to 4 bases and at J to 7 bases, leaving 13 bases not matched to a gene. Per germline, CDR1 MGHDK and CDR2 SYGVNS. CDR3 bases: TGTGCCAGCAGTGTCCCCGGGCGCCCAGGGGGGCAGCCCCAGCATTTT. Its protein is CASSVPGRPGGQPQHF.

CDR3 amino acids: CASRRGYGEAFF. Here the CDR3 DNA reads TGTGCCAGCAGGCGGGGTTACGGGGAAGCTTTCTTT. The rearrangement uses TRBV6-5 and TRBJ1-1; no firm D call. The CDR3 runs to 12 residues. Trimming cost V 6 bases and J 8 bases, with 13 bases left between them. The germline V gene encodes CDR1 MNHEY and CDR2 SVGAGI.

The rearrangement links TRBV6-5 to TRBJ1-2, with 9 bases aligning to TRBD1. Germline V gene lookup returns CDR1 MNHEY and CDR2 SVGAGI. This CDR3 spans 13 amino acids. The junction had 2 bases not matched to a gene; V was cut back by 8 bases and J by 1 base. The DNA for the CDR3 is TGTGCCAGCGGGACAGGGAATAACTATGGCTACACCTTC. This codes for CASGTGNNYGYTF.

The rearrangement links TRBV5-1 to TRBJ1-5; tentatively, D is TRBD1 (6 bases). The ends were cut back, 2 bases at V and 6 bases at J, with 12 bases in the middle. The CDR3 extends over 14 amino acids. Germline-derived CDR1 and CDR2 are SGHRS and YFSETQ. The CDR3 DNA follows: TGCGCCAGCAGCTTAGACAGGTCGGGTCAGCCCCAGCATTTT. Translating it yields CASSLDRSGQPQHF.

The chain couples TRBV28 to TRBJ1-6; perhaps TRBD1 as D (6 bases). V lost 3 bases and J 14 bases, leaving 14 bases between the germline ends. The CDR3 spans 13 residues. CDR1 MDHEN and CDR2 SYDVKM come from the germline V gene. The CDR3 bases are TGTGCCAGCAGTTTGCGACAGGCAGGAACCCTCCACTTT. Its translation is CASSLRQAGTLHF.

The gene calls are TRBV20-1 and TRBJ1-1; no definite D call. This CDR3 has 11 residues. CDR1 is DFQATT and CDR2 is SNEGSKA in the germline V gene (reference sequence). With 5 bases removed from V and 2 bases from J, the gap between germline ends came to 6 bases. The CDR3 sequence is CSASINTEAFF. The DNA of the CDR3 is TGCAGTGCTTCTATTAACACTGAAGCTTTCTTT.

This chain connects TRBV7-3 to TRBJ2-5; 9 bases fit TRBD2. Trimming cost V 2 bases and J 0 bases; bases outside gene matches: 7. The CDR3 has 17 amino acids. CDR1 SGHTA and CDR2 FQGTGA come from the germline V gene. This CDR3 is CASSLAGGPTYQETQYF. The CDR3 bases are TGTGCCAGCAGCTTAGCGGGAGGGCCTACATACCAAGAGACCCAGTACTTC. The full variable domain, rest sourced from reference TRBV7-3 and TRBJ2-5, is GAGVSQTPSNKVTEKGKYVELRCDPISGHTALYWYRQSLGQGPEFLIYFQGTGAADDSGLPNDRFFAVRPEGSVSTLKIQRTERGDSAVYLCASSLAGGPTYQETQYFGPGTRLLVL.